The present T cell receptor beta chain was sequenced within a study of shared clonotypes between healthy human individuals. Study observations and caveats: Relative to their counterparts shared across all four donors, non-shared clonotypes exhibited diminished generation probabilities.

This clone showed up just once. The antigen remains unidentified. This same CDR3 is encoded by further DNA sequences in the sample. V dropped 5 bases and J dropped 0 bases, with 7 bases sitting between them. This CDR3 is built from 13 residues. In germline, CDR1 is MNHEY, CDR2 SMNVEV (reference sequence). Assay runs were performed at deep level. Sequencing used immunoSEQ multiplex PCR; TCRdb keeps in-frame clones, though not all of them. The sample has about 990,000 clones, 78% seen once. The sequencing input was memory CD4+ T cells from PBMCs. Subset here: CD45RA-negative fraction. This sequence joins TRBV27 and TRBJ1-1; the D is unclear. The source of this sequence is a man between 18 and 35 years old in good health. Some clones in this sample may be carry-over from other donors' samples. Here the CDR3 reads CASSLGMNTEAFF. The CDR3 nucleotides are TGTGCCAGCAGTCTCGGCATGAACACTGAAGCTTTCTTT.